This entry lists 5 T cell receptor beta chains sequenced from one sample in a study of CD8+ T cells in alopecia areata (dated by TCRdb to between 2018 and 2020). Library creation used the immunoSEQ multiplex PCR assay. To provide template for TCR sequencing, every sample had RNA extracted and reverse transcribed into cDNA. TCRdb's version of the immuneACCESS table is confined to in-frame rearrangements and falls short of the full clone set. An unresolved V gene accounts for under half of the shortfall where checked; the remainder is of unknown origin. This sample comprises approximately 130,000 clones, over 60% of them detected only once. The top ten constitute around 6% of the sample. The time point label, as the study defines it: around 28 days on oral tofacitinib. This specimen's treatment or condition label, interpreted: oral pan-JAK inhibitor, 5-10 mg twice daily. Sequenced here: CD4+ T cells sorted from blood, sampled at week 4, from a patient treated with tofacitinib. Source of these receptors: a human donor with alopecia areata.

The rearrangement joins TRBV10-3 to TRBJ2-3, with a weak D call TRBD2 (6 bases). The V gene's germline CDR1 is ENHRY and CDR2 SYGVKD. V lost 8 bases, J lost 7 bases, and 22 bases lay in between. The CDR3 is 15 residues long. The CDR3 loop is CAIREVGTPGYTQYF. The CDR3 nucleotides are TGTGCCATCCGAGAGGTTGGGACTCCTGGGTATACGCAGTATTTT.

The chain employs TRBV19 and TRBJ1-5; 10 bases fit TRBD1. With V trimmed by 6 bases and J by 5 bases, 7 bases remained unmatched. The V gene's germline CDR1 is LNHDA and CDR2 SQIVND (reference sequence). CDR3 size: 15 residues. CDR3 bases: TGTGCCAGTAGGTCGACAGGGGGCTCTGATCAGCCCCAGCATTTT. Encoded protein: CASRSTGGSDQPQHF. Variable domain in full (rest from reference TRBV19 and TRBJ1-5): DGGITQSPKYLFRKEGQNVTLSCEQNLNHDAMYWYRQDPGQGLRLIYYSQIVNDFQKGDIAEGYSVSREKKESFPLTVTSAQKNPTAFYLCASRSTGGSDQPQHFGDGTRLSIL.

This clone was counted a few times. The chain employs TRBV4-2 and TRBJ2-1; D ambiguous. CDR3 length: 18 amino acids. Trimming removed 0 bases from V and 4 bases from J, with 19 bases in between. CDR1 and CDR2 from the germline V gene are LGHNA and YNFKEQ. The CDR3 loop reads CASSQDSLRPGIYNEQFF. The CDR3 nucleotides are TGTGCCAGCAGCCAAGATTCGCTGCGGCCTGGGATATACAATGAGCAGTTCTTC.

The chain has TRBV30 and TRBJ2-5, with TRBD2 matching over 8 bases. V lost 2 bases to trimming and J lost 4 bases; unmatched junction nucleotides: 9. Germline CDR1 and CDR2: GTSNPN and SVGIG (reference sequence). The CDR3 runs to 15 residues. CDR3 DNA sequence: TGTGCCTGGAGTAGGGGACTAGGTGGGACAGAGACCCAGTACTTC. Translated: CAWSRGLGGTETQYF.

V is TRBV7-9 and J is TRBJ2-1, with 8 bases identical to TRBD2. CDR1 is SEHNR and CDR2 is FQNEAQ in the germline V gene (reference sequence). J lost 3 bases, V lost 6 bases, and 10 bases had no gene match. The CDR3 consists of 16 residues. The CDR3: CASSNYRGGGYNEQFF. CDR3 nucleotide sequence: TGTGCCAGCAGTAACTACCGGGGGGGAGGCTACAATGAGCAGTTCTTC.